This T cell receptor beta chain was obtained from a study of breast tumors, draining lymph nodes, adjacent tissues. Overall study results and limits: Data only fit, rather than demonstrated, lymph node origin of most tumor T cells. Compared with lymph nodes, tumors were less diverse; compared with nontumor tissue, more. Findings are consistent with lymph node origin and intratumoral expansion of most tumor T cells. Compared with basal-like, luminal-like tumors shared significantly more repertoire with nontumor tissue.

This clonotype was recorded at least ten times. The antigen is undetermined. Germline CDR1 is SGHTA and CDR2 is FQGNSA. CDR3 length equals 18 residues. Between the trimmed V and J ends, which lost 6 bases and 0 bases, there was a span of 21 bases. Samples came from axillary lymph nodes draining the breast cancer. A single record per CDR3 protein comes from TCRdb applying MiXCR to the multiplex PCR reads. Found here are fewer than 85,000 distinct CDR3 sequences, roughly a fifth of them singletons; the top ten hold 2% to 2.5%. This TCR was sampled from a female donor with breast cancer. Some clones in this sample may be carry-over from other donors' samples. This chain uses TRBV7-2 with TRBJ1-5; no firm D call. The sequencing input was axillary lymph node tissue. The CDR3 nucleotides read TGTGCCAGCAGGCAAAGGTGGTGGTCGGGCTATAGCAATCAGCCCCAGCATTTT. Encoded protein: CASRQRWWSGYSNQPQHF.